This T cell receptor (beta chain) was recorded in a study of early T cells in non-severe SARS-CoV-2 infection. Each CDR3 protein gets one entry after TCRdb re-called the 5' RACE reads with MiXCR. The sample has under 30,000 distinct CDR3 sequences, roughly 5% seen once. J was trimmed by 6 bases and V by 6 bases; bases with no gene match: 6. Germline V lookup: CDR1 ENHRY, CDR2 SYGVKD. The length of the CDR3 is 14 residues. This clonotype was seen ten or more times. This chain links TRBV10-3 with TRBJ2-3, with TRBD2 matching over 10 bases. Specimen: whole blood. The clonotype was recovered from an adult who was a healthcare worker with PCR-confirmed SARS-CoV-2 infection or an uninfected control (not recorded which). The chain's CDR3 is CAISLGLALDTQYF. CDR3 sequence (DNA): TGTGCCATCAGCTTGGGACTAGCGTTGGATACGCAGTATTTT.